This passage covers 29 T cell receptor beta chains from one sample sequenced in a study of T cells in Graves' hyperthyroidism and ophthalmopathy (dated by TCRdb to between 2017 and 2020). Receptors were amplified or captured by multiplex PCR. Sequencing instrument: Illumina HiSeq 2000. Amplification of TCR beta CDR3 regions was carried out from RNA transcripts. A first-round RT-PCR of the TCR CDR3 used the HTBI primer set with the Qiagen OneStep RT-PCR kit. In-frame beta chains were kept once TCRdb had trimmed the public reads at Q25 with fastp and called clones with MiXCR. Rows merge per CDR3 protein into single entries with the most common DNA and genes. The sample includes 250,000 to 350,000 distinct CDR3 sequences, with approximately 17% observed a single time. The top ten constitute around 34% of the sample. Sequencing used blood. These receptors came from a man aged 25-45 years with Graves' hyperthyroidism.

This clonotype was counted ten times or more. This chain links TRBV24-1 with TRBJ2-2; D may correspond to TRBD1 or TRBD2 (5 bases each). Looked up from germline, CDR1 is KGHDR and CDR2 is SFDVKD. CDR3 length equals 11 residues. Trimming removed 10 bases at V and 6 bases at J, with 8 bases between. The DNA of the CDR3 is TGTGCCACGCGAGGGGCCGGGGAGCTGTTTTTT. Residues: CATRGAGELFF.

The rearrangement joins TRBV6-1 to TRBJ2-3, with D perhaps matching TRBD1 or TRBD2 (5 bases each). Germline lookup yields CDR1 MNHNS and CDR2 SASEGT. V lost 3 bases and J 6 bases, leaving 19 bases between the germline ends. The CDR3 sequence is 16 residues long. The CDR3 protein is CASSEWWSGSGDTQYF. CDR3 in DNA: TGTGCCAGCAGTGAGTGGTGGTCAGGGTCGGGGGATACGCAGTATTTT.

The rearrangement uses TRBV9 and TRBJ2-3, with D tentatively TRBD1 or TRBD2 (5 bases each). V lost 6 bases and J 2 bases, leaving 10 bases between the germline ends. Germline values: CDR1 SGDLS, CDR2 YYNGEE. The CDR3 consists of 13 residues. CDR3 nucleotide sequence: TGTGCCAGCACCGGGACCCCCACAGATACGCAGTATTTT. It specifies CASTGTPTDTQYF. Combining the CDR3 with reference TRBV9 and TRBJ2-3 gives the whole variable domain DSGVTQTPKHLITATGQRVTLRCSPRSGDLSVYWYQQSLDQGLQFLIQYYNGEERAKGNILERFSAQQFPDLHSELNLSSLELGDSALYFCASTGTPTDTQYFGPGTRLTVL.

In its sample, this clonotype was seen a few times. At one of its ends the junction is not consistent with the germline gene, which may arise from a read error. The genes are TRBV6-5 and TRBJ1-1; D is ambiguous. Germline V gives CDR1 MNHEY, CDR2 SVGAGI. CDR3 length: 13 amino acids. The CDR3 spells CASSYLTSTGAFF. The CDR3 DNA follows: TGTGCCAGCAGTTACTTAACCAGCACTGGAGCTTTCTTT.

This clonotype came up many times. This chain joins TRBV20-1 and TRBJ2-1; 11 bases map to TRBD2. The CDR3 is 17 amino acids. V was clipped by 6 bases and J by 9 bases; unmatched bases: 19. Germline assignment: CDR1 DFQATT and CDR2 SNEGSKA (reference sequence). The CDR3 DNA reads as TGCAGTGCCGAGGGACTAGCGGAGCCCCCGGGGTTACGTGAGCAGTTCTTC. Residues: CSAEGLAEPPGLREQFF.

This chain joins TRBV29-1 and TRBJ2-2; D is ambiguous. V was cut by 4 bases and J by 3 bases, with 15 bases left in between. Germline-derived CDR1 and CDR2 are SQVTM and ANQGSEA. The length of the CDR3 is 15 residues. CDR3 in amino acids: CSVGRLDGDTGELFF. The CDR3, as DNA: TGCAGCGTTGGAAGGTTGGACGGTGACACCGGGGAGCTGTTTTTT.

This clonotype was detected only a few times. CDR3 sequence (DNA): TGTGCCAGCAGTGAACCCCCAGGGGCGTGGGCTGAAGCTTTCTTT. Residues: CASSEPPGAWAEAFF. The V call is TRBV2, the J call TRBJ1-1; possible D gene TRBD1, 6 bases. V lost 2 bases to trimming and J lost 6 bases, with 16 bases between them. CDR1 and CDR2 from the germline V gene are SNHLY and FYNNEI. The CDR3 is 15 amino acids. The variable domain in full, with the rest retrieved from reference TRBV2 and TRBJ1-1, is EPEVTQTPSHQVTQMGQEVILRCVPISNHLYFYWYRQILGQKVEFLVSFYNNEISEKSEIFDDQFSVERPDGSNFTLKIRSTKLEDSAMYFCASSEPPGAWAEAFFGQGTRLTVV.

The table lists this clonotype with many counts. This chain links TRBV7-2 with TRBJ1-2, with D unresolved. V dropped 5 bases and J dropped 2 bases, with 12 bases sitting between them. From germline, CDR1 is SGHTA and CDR2 FQGNSA. The CDR3 has 14 amino acids. The CDR3 DNA is TGTGCCAGCAGCCTGGACTTAGGCAACTATGGCTACACCTTC. This gives the protein CASSLDLGNYGYTF. Based on the CDR3 plus reference TRBV7-2 and TRBJ1-2, the full variable domain is GAGVSQSPSNKVTEKGKDVELRCDPISGHTALYWYRQSLGQGLEFLIYFQGNSAPDKSGLPSDRFSAERTGGSVSTLTIQRTQQEDSAVYLCASSLDLGNYGYTFGSGTRLTVV.

This clonotype occurred many times. The gene calls are TRBV27 and TRBJ1-5, with TRBD1 as a possible D gene (6 bases). Between the trimmed V and J ends, which lost 6 bases and 2 bases, there was a span of 11 bases. The CDR3 is 14 residues long. In germline, CDR1 is MNHEY, CDR2 SMNVEV (reference sequence). CDR3 bases: TGTGCCAGCAGATTAGACAGGCGCAATCAGCCCCAGCATTTT. Translation gives CASRLDRRNQPQHF.

The chain has TRBV7-9 and TRBJ1-1; D possibly corresponds to TRBD1 (6 bases). The CDR3 loop spans 16 amino acids. Per the germline V gene, CDR1 is SEHNR and CDR2 is FQNEAQ (reference sequence). Trimming stripped 5 bases from V and 1 base from J, with 17 bases between. CDR3 amino acids: CASSNSPAQGNTEAFF. DNA of the CDR3: TGTGCCAGCAGCAACAGTCCCGCACAGGGGAACACTGAAGCTTTCTTT. Filled out from reference TRBV7-9 and TRBJ1-1, the complete variable domain reads DTGVSQNPRHKITKRGQNVTFRCDPISEHNRLYWYRQTLGQGPEFLTYFQNEAQLEKSRLLSDRFSAERPKGSFSTLEIQRTEQGDSAMYLCASSNSPAQGNTEAFFGQGTRLTVV.

This clonotype has at least ten counts. The rearrangement links TRBV27 to TRBJ2-2; 8 bases fit TRBD2. The CDR3 is 14 amino acids. The germline V gene has CDR1 MNHEY and CDR2 SMNVEV (reference sequence). J lost 6 bases, V lost 8 bases, and 8 bases had no gene match. Here the CDR3 DNA reads TGTGCCAGCGGGAAAGCGGGAGTTTCCGGGGAGCTGTTTTTT. Its protein is CASGKAGVSGELFF.

This clonotype was observed many times. The CDR3 DNA follows: TGCAGCGCAAGACAGGGGGCTCGGGATGAGCAGTTCTTC. It encodes CSARQGARDEQFF. The genes are TRBV29-1 and TRBJ2-1, with TRBD1 identical over 10 bases. The CDR3 has 13 residues. Unmatched junction bases numbered 8, after V lost 7 bases and J lost 8 bases. CDR1 is SQVTM and CDR2 is ANQGSEA in the germline V gene.

This clonotype was found many times. The chain employs TRBV27 and TRBJ1-5; no clear D. Trimming removed 4 bases at V and 6 bases at J, with 10 bases between. Germline CDR1 and CDR2: MNHEY and SMNVEV (reference sequence). This CDR3 comprises 13 residues. CDR3 nucleotides: TGTGCCAGCAGTTCCTCGGTTGGTCAGCCCCAGCATTTT. It translates to CASSSSVGQPQHF.

This chain connects TRBV24-1 to TRBJ1-2, with a possible D match to TRBD1 (6 bases). V was trimmed by 9 bases and J by 8 bases, leaving 21 bases between them. Per germline, CDR1 KGHDR and CDR2 SFDVKD. The CDR3 covers 14 residues. CDR3 nucleotide sequence: TGTGCCACCCGGGGGGGGGGGGGCGAGGAAGGCTACACCTTC. Its translation: CATRGGGGEEGYTF.

This clonotype was detected only a few times. The chain is built from TRBV7-9 and TRBJ1-1; D remains unclear. V was clipped by 5 bases and J by 2 bases, with 9 bases between them. Looked up from germline, CDR1 is SEHNR and CDR2 is FQNEAQ (reference sequence). This CDR3 is 13 amino acids long. As DNA, the CDR3 is TGTGCCAGCAGCACCCAGTCAAACACTGAAGCTTTCTTT. It encodes CASSTQSNTEAFF.

This clonotype was seen at least ten times. This chain connects TRBV30 to TRBJ1-1; D uncertain. The CDR3 spans 11 residues. V was shortened by 1 base and J by 5 bases, with 5 bases between the two germline ends. The germline gives CDR1 GTSNPN, CDR2 SVGIG (reference sequence). CDR3 in amino acids: CAWSERTEAFF. In DNA form, the CDR3 reads TGTGCCTGGAGTGAGAGGACTGAAGCTTTCTTT.

This clonotype showed up many times. This sequence joins TRBV18 and TRBJ2-7, with D hard to call. Trimming pared 3 bases from V and 6 bases from J, leaving 6 bases between. CDR1 is KGHSH and CDR2 is LQKENI in the germline V gene. The CDR3 totals 11 residues. DNA for the CDR3: TGTGCCAGCTCACCCGCGGTCGAGCAGTACTTC. Encoded protein: CASSPAVEQYF.

This clonotype came up many times. This sequence joins TRBV3-1 and TRBJ1-5; no clear D. V was cut by 0 bases and J by 5 bases, with 8 bases left in between. CDR1 LGHDT and CDR2 YNNKEL come from the germline V gene (reference sequence). The CDR3 is made up of 14 amino acids. This CDR3 is CASSQENGYQPQHF. The CDR3 DNA reads TGTGCCAGCAGCCAAGAGAACGGATATCAGCCCCAGCATTTT.

This clonotype was found many times. The CDR3 bases are TGTGCCAGCAGCTTCTCGCCCGCCTCTAACACCGGGGAGCTGTTTTTT. Protein sequence: CASSFSPASNTGELFF. The chain joins TRBV13 to TRBJ2-2, with D unresolved. CDR1 PRHDT and CDR2 FYEKMQ come from the germline V gene (reference sequence). The CDR3 length is 16 residues. The V end was cut by 3 bases, the J end by 2 bases, with 13 bases between. Full variable domain (remainder filled in from reference TRBV13 and TRBJ2-2): AAGVIQSPRHLIKEKRETATLKCYPIPRHDTVYWYQQGPGQDPQFLISFYEKMQSDKGSIPDRFSAQQFSDYHSELNMSSLELGDSALYFCASSFSPASNTGELFFGEGSRLTVL.

This clonotype has only one observation. It may be a read error: a sequence one base away is much more abundant. V and J are TRBV20-1 and TRBJ1-1, with 7 bases aligning to TRBD1. CDR1 is DFQATT, CDR2 SNEGSKA, per germline (reference sequence). The CDR3 is 14 residues long. Here the CDR3 DNA reads TGCAGTGCTGTCAGGGGGTCCTTGAACCCTGAAGCTTTCTTT. Amino acid sequence: CSAVRGSLNPEAFF.

About this clonotype itself: This clone may be a read error of a much larger clone one base away. The genes are TRBV28 and TRBJ1-1, with no clear D. The germline V gene encodes CDR1 MDHEN and CDR2 SYDVKM. Trimming left V 4 bases short and J 0 bases short, with 9 bases between. The CDR3 spans 14 residues. The CDR3 DNA reads TGTGCCAGCAGTTACGAGGGTGTGAACACTGAAGCTTTCTTT. Its translation is CASSYEGVNTEAFF.

V and J are TRBV6-5 and TRBJ1-3; perhaps TRBD1 as D (5 bases). V lost 2 bases, J lost 4 bases, and 18 bases lay in between. The CDR3 loop spans 17 amino acids. Per the germline V gene, CDR1 is MNHEY and CDR2 is SVGAGI. Here the CDR3 reads CASSYGGGARGGNTIYF. In DNA, the CDR3 is TGTGCCAGCAGTTACGGGGGAGGTGCCCGAGGAGGAAACACCATATATTTT.

This clonotype was seen at least ten times. V gene TRBV7-3 combines with J gene TRBJ2-3, with TRBD2 matching 11 bases. Looked up from germline, CDR1 is SGHTA and CDR2 is FQGTGA. V shed 1 base and J 1 base; nucleotides not matched to a gene: 7. The CDR3 consists of 18 residues. The CDR3 spells CASSLSLAGGGGTDTQYF. CDR3 coding DNA: TGTGCCAGCAGCTTAAGTCTAGCGGGAGGTGGAGGCACAGATACGCAGTATTTT.

The chain has TRBV5-5 and TRBJ2-7, with TRBD2 as a possible D gene (6 bases). Germline assignment: CDR1 SGHKS and CDR2 YYEKEE (reference sequence). CDR3 length: 13 residues. The V end was cut by 4 bases, the J end by 5 bases, with 13 bases between. CDR3 DNA: TGTGCCAGCAGCCTAGCTTGGGGGGACGAGCAGTACTTC. Amino acids: CASSLAWGDEQYF.

The V and J genes are TRBV29-1 and TRBJ2-5, with 7 bases aligning to TRBD2. V was clipped by 7 bases and J by 7 bases; unmatched bases: 15. From germline, CDR1 is SQVTM and CDR2 ANQGSEA. The CDR3 extends over 14 amino acids. CDR3 loop: CSARTNAGEGTQYF. Here the CDR3 DNA reads TGCAGCGCCCGGACCAATGCGGGAGAGGGGACCCAGTACTTC.

On this clonotype: A much larger clone differs by one base, so this may be a read error. The genes are TRBV28 and TRBJ2-7, with TRBD1 matching 8 bases. CDR1 and CDR2 from the germline V gene are MDHEN and SYDVKM. The CDR3 runs 13 residues. J gave up 2 bases and V 7 bases, and 4 bases lay outside the gene matches. The CDR3 bases are TGTGCCAGCATAAGACAGGGGACCTACGAGCAGTACTTC. Translated: CASIRQGTYEQYF.

V is TRBV10-3 and J is TRBJ2-2; tentatively, D is TRBD1 or TRBD2 (5 bases each). CDR3 length: 14 residues. The germline CDR1 and CDR2 sequences are ENHRY and SYGVKD. The V gene lost 7 bases and the J gene lost 7 bases, with 16 bases spanning the gap. In DNA form, the CDR3 reads TGTGCCATCACCCGGGACGGCTGGCTCGGGGAGCTGTTTTTT. Encoded protein: CAITRDGWLGELFF.

The table lists this clonotype with a few counts. This chain joins TRBV4-1 and TRBJ2-1; D perhaps matches TRBD2 (6 bases). V lost 0 bases and J 3 bases, leaving 6 bases between the germline ends. Germline CDR1 is MGHRA and CDR2 is YSYEKL. This CDR3 is built from 14 residues. The CDR3 sequence is CASSQERDYNEQFF. CDR3 coding DNA: TGCGCCAGCAGCCAAGAGCGGGACTACAATGAGCAGTTCTTC.

This clonotype was counted between two and nine times. The gene calls are TRBV6-2 or TRBV6-3 and TRBJ1-2; 7 nucleotides align to TRBD1. Germline V gene sequence: CDR1 MNHEY, CDR2 SVGEGT. The CDR3 extends over 16 amino acids. V was clipped by 0 bases and J by 5 bases; unmatched bases: 9. For the CDR3, the DNA is TGTGCCAGCAGTTACTCGAAGGCCAGGGGGAGGTATGGCTACACCTTC. The encoded protein is CASSYSKARGRYGYTF.